The clone carrying this T cell receptor beta chain showed up just a few times. What it binds is not known. The data were obtained in a study of metastatic and nonmetastatic thyroid tumors. Study observations and caveats: In both blood and tumor samples, TCR beta diversity was reported significantly higher for malignant than benign nodules.

There were no patients who had received any treatment before thyroid surgery. TCRdb redid the clone calls on the PCR reads using MiXCR. The table lists 30,000 to 45,000 clones, less than 60% of them singletons. This CDR3 contains 12 residues. The germline CDR1 and CDR2 sequences are MGHDK and SYGVNS. Trimming left V 4 bases short and J 6 bases short, with 7 bases between. This receptor was taken from a male donor with papillary thyroid cancer or a benign thyroid nodule (not recorded which). Some clones in this sample may be carry-over from other donors' samples. This chain connects TRBV25-1 to TRBJ2-1; no reliable D call. Sequencing input: tumor tissue. CDR3 region: CASSATPNEQFF. The CDR3 DNA sequence: TGTGCCAGCAGTGCAACTCCCAATGAGCAGTTCTTC.